This TCR beta chain was retrieved from a study of blood T cell repertoires in COVID-19. In the original processing: Estimation of nucleated cell counts relied on the amplification of reference gene primers. Produced via immunoSEQ multiplex PCR; TCRdb's table is partial and in-frame only. That table is the source of V, J and clone size, and D and trimming were worked out from the DNA. The top ten clones hold around 3.2% of a sample with 250,000 or so clones, 75% to 90% of them seen once. CDR1 is SGDLS, CDR2 YYNGEE, per germline. The CDR3 loop spans 14 amino acids. V dropped 1 base and J dropped 4 bases, with 10 bases sitting between them. Those who participated ranged in age from about 18 to 89 years and resided in about 24 US areas. Participant-reported clinical history was the basis for cohort assignment.

Specimen: PBMCs or T cells enriched from blood (not recorded which). V is TRBV9 and J is TRBJ2-3; possibly TRBD1 for D (6 bases). The sequence was collected from a woman in her thirties or forties who had been exposed to COVID-19. The CDR3 loop reads CASSVLQGPDTQYF. The CDR3 bases are TGTGCCAGCAGCGTACTACAGGGACCAGATACGCAGTATTTT.